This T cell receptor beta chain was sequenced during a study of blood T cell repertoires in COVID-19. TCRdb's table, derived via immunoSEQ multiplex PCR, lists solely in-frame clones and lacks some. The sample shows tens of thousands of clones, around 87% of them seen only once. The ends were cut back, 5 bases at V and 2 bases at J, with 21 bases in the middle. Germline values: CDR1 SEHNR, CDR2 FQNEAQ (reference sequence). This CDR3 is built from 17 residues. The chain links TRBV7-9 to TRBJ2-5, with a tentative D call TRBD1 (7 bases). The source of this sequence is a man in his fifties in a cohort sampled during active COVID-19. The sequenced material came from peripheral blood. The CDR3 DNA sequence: TGTGCCAGCAGCCCGGAGACAGGGAGGAGGAAGCAAGAGACCCAGTACTTC. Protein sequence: CASSPETGRRKQETQYF.